This T cell receptor (beta chain) was recorded in a study of T cell responses to AZD1222 COVID-19 vaccine. Study at large: Pooling was applied to second doses at about 4 or about 12 weeks.

This clone has just one count. The CDR3 spans 13 residues. Per the germline V gene, CDR1 is PRHDT and CDR2 is FYEKMQ (reference sequence). Between the trimmed V and J ends, which lost 8 bases and 4 bases, there was a span of 12 bases. Here immunoSEQ multiplex PCR was the method, and the copy in TCRdb shows in-frame clones only, minus some. This sample yields approximately 190,000 clones, of which 94% are seen a single time; 7.5% to 9.5% belongs to the top ten. The gene calls are TRBV13 and TRBJ1-5; no reliable D call. The receptor was derived from an adult in good health. The sequences come from peripheral blood, collected on day 0 of AZD1222 vaccination. The CDR3 DNA sequence: TGTGCCAGCGCCTCTCAGCCGAATCAGCCCCAGCATTTT. This translates into CASASQPNQPQHF.